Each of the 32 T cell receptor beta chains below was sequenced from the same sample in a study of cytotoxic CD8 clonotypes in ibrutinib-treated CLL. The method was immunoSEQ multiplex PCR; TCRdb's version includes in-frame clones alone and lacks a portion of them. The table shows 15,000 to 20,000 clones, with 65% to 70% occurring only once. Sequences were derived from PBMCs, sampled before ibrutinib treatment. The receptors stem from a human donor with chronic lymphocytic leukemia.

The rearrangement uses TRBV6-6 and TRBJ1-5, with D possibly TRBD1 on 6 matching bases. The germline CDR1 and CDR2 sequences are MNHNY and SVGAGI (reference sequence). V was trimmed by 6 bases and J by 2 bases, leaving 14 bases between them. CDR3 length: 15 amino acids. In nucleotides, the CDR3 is TGTGCCAGCAGCCAACAGGGAATGGGCAATCAGCCCCAGCATTTT. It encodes CASSQQGMGNQPQHF.

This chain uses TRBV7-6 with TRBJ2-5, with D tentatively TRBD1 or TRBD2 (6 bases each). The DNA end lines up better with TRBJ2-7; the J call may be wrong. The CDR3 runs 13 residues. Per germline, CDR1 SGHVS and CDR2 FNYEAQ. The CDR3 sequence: CASSLGGTNEQYF. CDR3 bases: TGTGCCAGCAGCTTGGGGGGCACGAACGAGCAGTACTTC.

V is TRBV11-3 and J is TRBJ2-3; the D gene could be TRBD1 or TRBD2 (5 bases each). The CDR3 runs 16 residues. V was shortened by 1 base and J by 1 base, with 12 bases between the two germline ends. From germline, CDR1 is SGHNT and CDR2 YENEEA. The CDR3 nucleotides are TGTGCCAGCAGCTTAGGAGGGGCTCTTGGCACAGATACGCAGTATTTT. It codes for CASSLGGALGTDTQYF.

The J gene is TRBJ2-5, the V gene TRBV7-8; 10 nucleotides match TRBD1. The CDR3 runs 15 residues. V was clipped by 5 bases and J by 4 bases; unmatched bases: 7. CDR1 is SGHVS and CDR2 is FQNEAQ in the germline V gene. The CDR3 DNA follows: TGTGCCAGCAGCCATGACAGGGGGCAGGGAGAGACCCAGTACTTC. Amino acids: CASSHDRGQGETQYF. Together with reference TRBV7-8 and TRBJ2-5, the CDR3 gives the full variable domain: GAGVSQSPRYKVAKRGQDVALRCDPISGHVSLFWYQQALGQGPEFLTYFQNEAQLDKSGLPSDRFFAERPEGSVSTLKIQRTQQEDSAVYLCASSHDRGQGETQYFGPGTRLLVL.

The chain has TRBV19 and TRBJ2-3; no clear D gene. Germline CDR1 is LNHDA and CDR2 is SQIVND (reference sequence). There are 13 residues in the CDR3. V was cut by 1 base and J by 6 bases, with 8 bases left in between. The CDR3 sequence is CASSIGASDTQYF. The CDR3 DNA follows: TGTGCCAGTAGTATAGGGGCCTCCGATACGCAGTATTTT.

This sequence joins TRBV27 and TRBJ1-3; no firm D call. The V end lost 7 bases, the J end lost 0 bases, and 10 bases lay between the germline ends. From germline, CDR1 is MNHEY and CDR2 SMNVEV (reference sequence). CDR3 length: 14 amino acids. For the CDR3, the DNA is TGTGCCAGCAAACGCTATTACTCTGGAAACACCATATATTTT. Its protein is CASKRYYSGNTIYF.

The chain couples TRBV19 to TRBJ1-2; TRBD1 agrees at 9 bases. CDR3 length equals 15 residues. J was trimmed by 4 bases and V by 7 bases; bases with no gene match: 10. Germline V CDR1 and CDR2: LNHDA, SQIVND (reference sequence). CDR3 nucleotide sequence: TGTGCCAGTACCTTCGGGACAGGGAAGGGCTATGGCTACACCTTC. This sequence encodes CASTFGTGKGYGYTF.

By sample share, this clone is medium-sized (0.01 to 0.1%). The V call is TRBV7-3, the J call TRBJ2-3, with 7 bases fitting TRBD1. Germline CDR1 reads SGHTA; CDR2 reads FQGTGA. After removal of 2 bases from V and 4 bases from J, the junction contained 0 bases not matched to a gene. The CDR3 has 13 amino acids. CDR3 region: CASSLGQADTQYF. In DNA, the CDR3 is TGTGCCAGCAGCTTAGGACAGGCAGATACGCAGTATTTT. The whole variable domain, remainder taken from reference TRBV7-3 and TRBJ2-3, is GAGVSQTPSNKVTEKGKYVELRCDPISGHTALYWYRQSLGQGPEFLIYFQGTGAADDSGLPNDRFFAVRPEGSVSTLKIQRTERGDSAVYLCASSLGQADTQYFGPGTRLTVL.

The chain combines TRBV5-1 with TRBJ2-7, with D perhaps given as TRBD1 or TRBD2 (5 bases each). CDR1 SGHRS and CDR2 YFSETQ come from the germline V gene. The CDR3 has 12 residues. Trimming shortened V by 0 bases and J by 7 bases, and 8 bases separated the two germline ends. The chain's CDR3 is CASSLDGGEQYF. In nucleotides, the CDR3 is TGCGCCAGCAGCTTGGATGGGGGAGAGCAGTACTTC. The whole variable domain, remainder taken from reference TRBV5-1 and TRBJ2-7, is KAGVTQTPRYLIKTRGQQVTLSCSPISGHRSVSWYQQTPGQGLQFLFEYFSETQRNKGNFPGRFSGRQFSNSRSEMNVSTLELGDSALYLCASSLDGGEQYFGPGTRLTVT.

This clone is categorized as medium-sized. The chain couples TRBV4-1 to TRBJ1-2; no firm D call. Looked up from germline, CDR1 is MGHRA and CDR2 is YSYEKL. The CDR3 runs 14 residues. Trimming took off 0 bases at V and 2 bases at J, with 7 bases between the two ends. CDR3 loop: CASSQDGGNYGYTF. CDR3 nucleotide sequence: TGCGCCAGCAGCCAAGACGGAGGGAACTATGGCTACACCTTC.

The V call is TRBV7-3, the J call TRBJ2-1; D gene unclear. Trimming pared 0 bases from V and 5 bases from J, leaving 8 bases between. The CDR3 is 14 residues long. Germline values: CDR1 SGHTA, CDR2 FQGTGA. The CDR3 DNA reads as TGTGCCAGCAGCTTAACCGGTCTAGACAATGAGCAGTTCTTC. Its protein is CASSLTGLDNEQFF.

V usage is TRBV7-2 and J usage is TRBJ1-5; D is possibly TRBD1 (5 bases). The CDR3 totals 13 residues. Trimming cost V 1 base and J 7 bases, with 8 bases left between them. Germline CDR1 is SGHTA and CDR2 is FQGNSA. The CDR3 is CASSLGQSQPQHF. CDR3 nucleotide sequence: TGTGCCAGCAGCTTAGGACAGTCACAGCCCCAGCATTTT. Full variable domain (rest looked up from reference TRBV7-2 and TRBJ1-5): GAGVSQSPSNKVTEKGKDVELRCDPISGHTALYWYRQSLGQGLEFLIYFQGNSAPDKSGLPSDRFSAERTGGSVSTLTIQRTQQEDSAVYLCASSLGQSQPQHFGDGTRLSIL.

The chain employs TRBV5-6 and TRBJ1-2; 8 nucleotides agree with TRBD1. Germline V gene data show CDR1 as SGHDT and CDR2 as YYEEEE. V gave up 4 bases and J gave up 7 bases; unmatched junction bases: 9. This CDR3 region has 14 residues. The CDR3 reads CASSLPQGEGGYTF. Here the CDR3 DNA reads TGTGCCAGCAGCCTCCCACAGGGGGAGGGTGGCTACACCTTC.

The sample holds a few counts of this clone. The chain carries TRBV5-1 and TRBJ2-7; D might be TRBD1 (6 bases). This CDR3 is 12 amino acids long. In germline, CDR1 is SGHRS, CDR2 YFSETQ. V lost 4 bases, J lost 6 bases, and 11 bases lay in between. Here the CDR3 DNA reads TGCGCCAGCAGCATGGACAGATTCGAGCAGTACTTC. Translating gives CASSMDRFEQYF.

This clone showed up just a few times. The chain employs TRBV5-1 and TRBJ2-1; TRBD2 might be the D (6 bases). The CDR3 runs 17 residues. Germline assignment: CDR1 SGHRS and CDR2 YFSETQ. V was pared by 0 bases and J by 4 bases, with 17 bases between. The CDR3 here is CASSLGRGGVKYNEQFF. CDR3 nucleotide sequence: TGCGCCAGCAGCTTGGGACGGGGCGGGGTTAAGTACAATGAGCAGTTCTTC.

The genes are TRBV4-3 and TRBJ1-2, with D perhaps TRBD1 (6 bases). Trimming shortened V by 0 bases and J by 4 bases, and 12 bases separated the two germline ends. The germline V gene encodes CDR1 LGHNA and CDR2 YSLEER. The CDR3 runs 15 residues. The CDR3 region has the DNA TGCGCCAGCAGCCAAGATATTTCAGGGGCCTATGGCTACACCTTC. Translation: CASSQDISGAYGYTF.

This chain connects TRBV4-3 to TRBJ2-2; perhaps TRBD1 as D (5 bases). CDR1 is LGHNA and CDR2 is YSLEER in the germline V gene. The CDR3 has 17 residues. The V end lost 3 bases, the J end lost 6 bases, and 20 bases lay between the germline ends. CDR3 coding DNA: TGCGCCAGCAGCCAGGGTTCTCCAGGGTCGGCTGCCGGGGAGCTGTTTTTT. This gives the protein CASSQGSPGSAAGELFF.

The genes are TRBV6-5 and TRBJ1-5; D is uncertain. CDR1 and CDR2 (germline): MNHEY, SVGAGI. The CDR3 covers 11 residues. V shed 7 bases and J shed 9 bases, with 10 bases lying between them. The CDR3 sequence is CASTRCWPQHF. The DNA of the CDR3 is TGTGCCAGCACAAGGTGTTGGCCCCAGCATTTT.

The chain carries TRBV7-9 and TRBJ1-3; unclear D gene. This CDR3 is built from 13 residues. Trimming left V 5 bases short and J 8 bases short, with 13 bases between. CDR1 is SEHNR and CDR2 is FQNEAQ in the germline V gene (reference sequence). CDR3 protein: CASSPPFLDTIYF. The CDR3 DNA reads TGTGCCAGCAGCCCCCCGTTCCTGGACACCATATATTTT.

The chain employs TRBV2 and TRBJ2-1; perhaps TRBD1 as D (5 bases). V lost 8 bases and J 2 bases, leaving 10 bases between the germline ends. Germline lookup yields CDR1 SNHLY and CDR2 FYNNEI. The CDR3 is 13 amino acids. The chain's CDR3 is CASQQDPYNEQFF. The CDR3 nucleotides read TGTGCCAGCCAACAGGACCCCTACAATGAGCAGTTCTTC.

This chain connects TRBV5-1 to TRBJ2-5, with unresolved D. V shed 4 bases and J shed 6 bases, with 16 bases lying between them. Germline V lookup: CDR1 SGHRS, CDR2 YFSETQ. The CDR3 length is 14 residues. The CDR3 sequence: CASSPERQWQTQYF. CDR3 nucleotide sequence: TGCGCCAGCAGCCCGGAAAGACAATGGCAGACCCAGTACTTC.

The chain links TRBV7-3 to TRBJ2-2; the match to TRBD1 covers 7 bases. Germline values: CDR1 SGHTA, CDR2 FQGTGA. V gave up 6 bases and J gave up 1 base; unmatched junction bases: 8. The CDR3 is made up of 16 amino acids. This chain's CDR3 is CASRGLGTVNTGELFF. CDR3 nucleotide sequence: TGTGCCAGCAGGGGGTTGGGGACAGTGAACACCGGGGAGCTGTTTTTT. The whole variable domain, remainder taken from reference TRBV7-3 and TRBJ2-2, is GAGVSQTPSNKVTEKGKYVELRCDPISGHTALYWYRQSLGQGPEFLIYFQGTGAADDSGLPNDRFFAVRPEGSVSTLKIQRTERGDSAVYLCASRGLGTVNTGELFFGEGSRLTVL.

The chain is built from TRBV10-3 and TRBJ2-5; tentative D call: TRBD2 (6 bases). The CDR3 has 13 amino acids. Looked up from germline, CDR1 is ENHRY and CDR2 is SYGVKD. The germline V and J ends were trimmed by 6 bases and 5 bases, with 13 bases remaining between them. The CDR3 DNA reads TGTGCCATCAGACCGACTAGGGGCGAGACCCAGTACTTC. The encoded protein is CAIRPTRGETQYF.

The CDR3 sequence: CAWSVPNRGPSTGELFF. The CDR3 DNA follows: TGTGCCTGGAGTGTACCCAACAGGGGGCCGAGTACCGGGGAGCTGTTTTTT. The chain carries TRBV30 and TRBJ2-2, with TRBD1 identical over 9 bases. With 0 bases clipped from V and 5 bases from J, the junction kept 10 bases outside the gene matches. The CDR3 length is 17 residues. The germline gives CDR1 GTSNPN, CDR2 SVGIG (reference sequence).

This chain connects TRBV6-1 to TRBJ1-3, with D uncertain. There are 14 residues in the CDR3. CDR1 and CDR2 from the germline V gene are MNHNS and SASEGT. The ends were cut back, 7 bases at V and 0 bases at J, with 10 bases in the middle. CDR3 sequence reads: CASMGDYSGNTIYF. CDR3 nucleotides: TGTGCCAGCATGGGCGACTACTCTGGAAACACCATATATTTT.

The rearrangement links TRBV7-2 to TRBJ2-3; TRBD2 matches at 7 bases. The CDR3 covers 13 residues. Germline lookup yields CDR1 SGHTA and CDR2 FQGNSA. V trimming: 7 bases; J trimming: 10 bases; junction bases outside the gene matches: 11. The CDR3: CASTPGGPQAQYF. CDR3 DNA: TGTGCCAGCACCCCGGGGGGACCGCAAGCGCAGTATTTT.

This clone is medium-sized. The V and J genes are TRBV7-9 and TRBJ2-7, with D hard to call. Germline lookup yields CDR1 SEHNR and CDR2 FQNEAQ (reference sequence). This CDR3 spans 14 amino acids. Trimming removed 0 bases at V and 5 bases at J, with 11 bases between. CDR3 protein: CASSLAVSTNEQYF. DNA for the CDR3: TGTGCCAGCAGCTTAGCTGTCAGCACAAACGAGCAGTACTTC. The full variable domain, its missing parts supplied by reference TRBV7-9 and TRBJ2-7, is DTGVSQNPRHKITKRGQNVTFRCDPISEHNRLYWYRQTLGQGPEFLTYFQNEAQLEKSRLLSDRFSAERPKGSFSTLEIQRTEQGDSAMYLCASSLAVSTNEQYFGPGTRLTVT.

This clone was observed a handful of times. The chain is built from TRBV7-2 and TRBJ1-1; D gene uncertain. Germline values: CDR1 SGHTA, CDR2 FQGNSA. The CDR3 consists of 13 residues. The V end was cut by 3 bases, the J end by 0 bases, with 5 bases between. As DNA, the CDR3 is TGTGCCAGCAGCTTCTCAGTGAACACTGAAGCTTTCTTT. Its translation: CASSFSVNTEAFF.

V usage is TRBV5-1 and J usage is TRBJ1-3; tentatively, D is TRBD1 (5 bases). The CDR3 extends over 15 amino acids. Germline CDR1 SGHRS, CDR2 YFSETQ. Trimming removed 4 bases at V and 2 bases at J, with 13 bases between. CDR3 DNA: TGCGCCAGCAGCCGGGACGGGGGAACTGGAAACACCATATATTTT. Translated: CASSRDGGTGNTIYF.

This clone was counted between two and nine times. The CDR3 DNA sequence: TGTGCCAGCAGTGAAGTTGAACAGTCAGAGCTGTTTTTT. Its translation is CASSEVEQSELFF. V usage is TRBV6-1 and J usage is TRBJ2-2; D unresolved. V dropped 1 base and J dropped 11 bases, with 11 bases sitting between them. The germline CDR1 and CDR2 sequences are MNHNS and SASEGT. This CDR3 has 13 amino acids.

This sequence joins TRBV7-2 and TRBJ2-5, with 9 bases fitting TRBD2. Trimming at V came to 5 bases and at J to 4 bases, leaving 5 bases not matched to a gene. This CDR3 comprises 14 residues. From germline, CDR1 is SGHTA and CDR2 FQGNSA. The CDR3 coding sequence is TGTGCCAGCAGCACACTAGCGGGCCGAGAGACCCAGTACTTC. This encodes CASSTLAGRETQYF.

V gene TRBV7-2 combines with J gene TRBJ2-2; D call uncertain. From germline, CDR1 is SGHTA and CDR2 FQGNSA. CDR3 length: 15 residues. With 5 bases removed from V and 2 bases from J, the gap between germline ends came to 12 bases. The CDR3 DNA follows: TGTGCCAGCAGCCTGCTGGTTACCAACACCGGGGAGCTGTTTTTT. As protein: CASSLLVTNTGELFF.